Below are 29 T cell receptor beta chains sequenced from a single sample in a study of blood T cell repertoires in COVID-19. This table comes from immunoSEQ multiplex PCR, and its TCRdb copy is limited to in-frame clones, with some not included. Of 140,000 or so clones in the sample, 80% to 90% are singletons; the top ten hold around 1.7%. Source material: peripheral blood. The origin of the receptors is a woman in her forties or fifties with acute or convalescent COVID-19.

The chain joins TRBV6-5 to TRBJ2-1, with D possibly being TRBD2 (6 bases). There are 14 residues in the CDR3. In germline, CDR1 is MNHEY, CDR2 SVGAGI. V lost 11 bases to trimming and J lost 5 bases, with 19 bases between them. The CDR3 loop is CAGKEVAEHNEQFF. DNA of the CDR3: TGTGCCGGCAAGGAGGTAGCGGAACACAATGAGCAGTTCTTC.

This chain uses TRBV28 with TRBJ1-2; no firm D call. Germline CDR1 is MDHEN and CDR2 is SYDVKM. The CDR3 length is 11 residues. Trimming removed 9 bases at V and 1 base at J, with 6 bases between. In DNA, the CDR3 is TGTGCCAGTGAGAATAACTATGGCTACACCTTC. It translates to CASENNYGYTF.

The chain links TRBV2 to TRBJ1-2; 9 bases fit TRBD1. V was clipped by 4 bases and J by 8 bases; unmatched bases: 11. Germline V gives CDR1 SNHLY, CDR2 FYNNEI. The length of the CDR3 is 15 residues. The CDR3 DNA reads as TGTGCCAGCAGTGCGGACAGGGGCCCCCTCCGGGGCTACACCTTC. Translating it yields CASSADRGPLRGYTF. The full variable domain, rest sourced from reference TRBV2 and TRBJ1-2, is EPEVTQTPSHQVTQMGQEVILRCVPISNHLYFYWYRQILGQKVEFLVSFYNNEISEKSEIFDDQFSVERPDGSNFTLKIRSTKLEDSAMYFCASSADRGPLRGYTFGSGTRLTVV.

The chain is built from TRBV6-5 and TRBJ1-6; the D is unclear. Trimming took 6 bases from V and 7 from J, leaving 13 bases between them. The CDR3 consists of 14 residues. CDR1 is MNHEY, CDR2 SVGAGI, per germline. CDR3 coding DNA: TGTGCCAGCAGGTCACAGAGCCGGAATTCACCCCTCCACTTT. Translation gives CASRSQSRNSPLHF.

The chain recombines TRBV6-6 with TRBJ2-3, with 12 bases fitting TRBD2. The CDR3 has 16 amino acids. In germline, CDR1 is MNHNY, CDR2 SVGAGI (reference sequence). Trimming removed 5 bases from V and 4 bases from J; junction bases left unmatched: 7. CDR3 region: CASSVSSGGASDTQYF. The CDR3 DNA reads as TGTGCCAGCAGTGTTTCTAGCGGGGGGGCCTCAGATACGCAGTATTTT.

The chain couples TRBV10-3 to TRBJ1-5; D unresolved. V gave up 4 bases and J gave up 2 bases, with 6 bases separating them. This CDR3 comprises 13 residues. CDR1 ENHRY and CDR2 SYGVKD come from the germline V gene. The DNA for the CDR3 is TGTGCCATCAGTGCCTCGGGCAATCAGCCCCAGCATTTT. It encodes CAISASGNQPQHF.

V is TRBV19 and J is TRBJ2-7, with TRBD1 matching 7 bases. There are 13 residues in the CDR3. V was clipped by 6 bases and J by 2 bases; unmatched bases: 4. The germline gives CDR1 LNHDA, CDR2 SQIVND (reference sequence). CDR3 sequence (DNA): TGTGCCAGTAGCCTGACAGGGACCTACGAGCAGTACTTC. This codes for CASSLTGTYEQYF.

CDR3 DNA: TGTGCTAGTGGTTTGGTACAGGGTAGGAACACTGAAGCTTTCTTT. It specifies CASGLVQGRNTEAFF. The chain is built from TRBV12-5 and TRBJ1-1; a possible D gene is TRBD1 (6 bases). Trimming removed 0 bases from V and 1 base from J, with 9 bases in between. The CDR3 sequence is 15 residues long. Germline assignment: CDR1 LGHNT and CDR2 FRNRAP. The full variable domain, completed using reference TRBV12-5 and TRBJ1-1, is DARVTQTPRHKVTEMGQEVTMRCQPILGHNTVFWYRQTMMQGLELLAYFRNRAPLDDSGMPKDRFSAEMPDATLATLKIQPSEPRDSAVYFCASGLVQGRNTEAFFGQGTRLTVV.

The chain carries TRBV6-1 and TRBJ2-1, with 8 nucleotides matching TRBD2. Germline CDR1 reads MNHNS; CDR2 reads SASEGT. The CDR3 runs 19 residues. V lost 1 base and J lost 2; bases outside the gene matches: 13. This CDR3 reads CASSEVASGHSSAYNEQFF. CDR3 nucleotides: TGTGCCAGCAGTGAAGTCGCTAGCGGGCACAGCTCGGCCTACAATGAGCAGTTCTTC.

V and J are TRBV9 and TRBJ2-7, with 9 bases lining up with TRBD2. CDR1 SGDLS and CDR2 YYNGEE come from the germline V gene. The length of the CDR3 is 15 residues. V gave up 2 bases and J gave up 0 bases; unmatched junction bases: 3. In DNA, the CDR3 is TGTGCCAGCAGCGTTGAGGGACTAGCCTCCTACGAGCAGTACTTC. Translation gives CASSVEGLASYEQYF.

This clone was seen only once. The chain recombines TRBV4-2 with TRBJ2-7; the match to TRBD2 covers 9 bases. The CDR3 is 16 residues long. V lost 1 base to trimming and J lost 3 bases; unmatched junction nucleotides: 7. Germline assignment: CDR1 LGHNA and CDR2 YNFKEQ. The CDR3 nucleotides read TGTGCCAGCAGCCAAGCAACCGGGACTAGCAGCTACGAGCAGTACTTC. It encodes CASSQATGTSSYEQYF.

This clone turned up a few times. V gene TRBV4-1 combines with J gene TRBJ2-7; 7 bases map to TRBD2. Germline assignment: CDR1 MGHRA and CDR2 YSYEKL. The CDR3 covers 15 residues. Germline trimming cut 1 base from V and 4 bases from J; bases unmatched to any gene: 7. CDR3 residues: CASSQGGGGGYEQYF. CDR3 sequence (DNA): TGCGCCAGCAGCCAAGGAGGCGGGGGAGGGTACGAGCAGTACTTC.

The chain recombines TRBV18 with TRBJ1-5, with 7 bases identical to TRBD1. CDR1 and CDR2 (germline): KGHSH, LQKENI. V shed 5 bases and J 6 bases; nucleotides not matched to a gene: 7. The CDR3 spans 14 residues. The CDR3 bases are TGTGCCAGCTCAAAAGACAGGGAAGGTCAGCCCCAGCATTTT. Residues: CASSKDREGQPQHF.

The chain employs TRBV27 and TRBJ2-7; 9 bases map to TRBD2. V dropped 6 bases and J dropped 0; count of bases not matched to a gene: 9. CDR1 is MNHEY and CDR2 is SMNVEV in the germline V gene (reference sequence). The CDR3 runs to 16 residues. The CDR3 spells CASSPGLARSSYEQYF. DNA of the CDR3: TGTGCCAGCAGCCCAGGACTAGCGAGGAGCTCCTACGAGCAGTACTTC.

As regards this clone: Other DNA sequences within the sample encode an identical CDR3. This chain joins TRBV14 and TRBJ1-6; 9 bases align to TRBD1. This CDR3 spans 14 amino acids. Germline V gene sequence: CDR1 SGHDN, CDR2 FVKESK. V dropped 3 bases and J dropped 6; count of bases not matched to a gene: 0. CDR3 coding DNA: TGTGCCAGCAGCCAGGACAGGGGTAATTCACCCCTCCACTTT. Translating gives CASSQDRGNSPLHF.

This clone occurred a few times. A junction boundary mismatches the germline segment, possibly from a read error. This CDR3 reads CASSLYGGVYTRELFF. The CDR3 DNA reads TGTGCCAGTAGCTTGTATGGCGGGGTATACACCAGGGAGCTGTTTTTT. V is TRBV19 and J is TRBJ2-2; perhaps TRBD2 as D (6 bases). The CDR3 runs to 16 residues. Germline CDR1 is LNHDA and CDR2 is SQIVND (reference sequence).

V gene TRBV28 combines with J gene TRBJ1-2, with D maybe TRBD1 (6 bases). This CDR3 contains 15 residues. Per the germline V gene, CDR1 is MDHEN and CDR2 is SYDVKM. The V end was cut by 2 bases, the J end by 6 bases, with 16 bases between. The CDR3 sequence: CASSLGGNEVHGYTF. CDR3 bases: TGTGCCAGCAGTTTAGGGGGCAATGAGGTCCATGGCTACACCTTC.

In DNA, the CDR3 is TGTGCCAGCAGTCAGACAGGGCTTAATGAAAAACTGTTTTTT. Translating gives CASSQTGLNEKLFF. The rearrangement links TRBV6-6 to TRBJ1-4; 7 positions agree with TRBD1. V dropped 5 bases and J dropped 4; count of bases not matched to a gene: 4. The CDR3 is 14 residues long. Germline values: CDR1 MNHNY, CDR2 SVGAGI (reference sequence).

The gene calls are TRBV27 and TRBJ1-1; D possibly corresponds to TRBD1 (5 bases). The CDR3 runs 13 residues. Germline lookup yields CDR1 MNHEY and CDR2 SMNVEV (reference sequence). The V gene lost 7 bases and the J gene lost 1 base, with 10 bases spanning the gap. CDR3 residues: CASTYGANTEAFF. DNA for the CDR3: TGTGCCAGCACCTATGGGGCGAACACTGAAGCTTTCTTT.

This clone occurred once. CDR3 sequence reads: CASSQGTSGVTDTQYF. The CDR3 bases are TGTGCCAGCAGCCAGGGGACTAGCGGGGTCACAGATACGCAGTATTTT. V usage is TRBV7-6 and J usage is TRBJ2-3; TRBD2 matches 13 bases. The J segment lost 2 bases and the V segment lost 5 bases, leaving 4 bases of the junction unmatched. Looked up from germline, CDR1 is SGHVS and CDR2 is FNYEAQ. This CDR3 contains 16 residues. Supplemented by reference TRBV7-6 and TRBJ2-3, the full variable domain reads GAGVSQSPRYKVTKRGQDVALRCDPISGHVSLYWYRQALGQGPEFLTYFNYEAQQDKSGLPNDRFSAERPEGSISTLTIQRTEQRDSAMYRCASSQGTSGVTDTQYFGPGTRLTVL.

The chain uses TRBV9 and TRBJ1-2; possible D gene TRBD1, 6 bases. The V end was cut by 4 bases, the J end by 2 bases, with 12 bases between. CDR3 length: 14 amino acids. The germline V gene encodes CDR1 SGDLS and CDR2 YYNGEE. CDR3 loop: CASSFEQGNYGYTF. CDR3 nucleotide sequence: TGTGCCAGCAGCTTTGAACAGGGAAACTATGGCTACACCTTC.

In its sample, this clone was seen once. The chain is built from TRBV5-5 and TRBJ1-5, with a weak D call TRBD1 (5 bases). CDR1 is SGHKS and CDR2 is YYEKEE in the germline V gene (reference sequence). This CDR3 has 16 residues. Between the trimmed V and J ends, which lost 0 bases and 0 bases, there was a span of 10 bases. CDR3 coding DNA: TGTGCCAGCAGCTTGGGGACAAGTTATAGCAATCAGCCCCAGCATTTT. It yields the protein CASSLGTSYSNQPQHF.

The chain recombines TRBV11-1 with TRBJ2-3, with D possibly TRBD2 on 5 matching bases. Germline V gives CDR1 SGHAT, CDR2 FQDESV (reference sequence). V lost 3 bases and J 0 bases, leaving 10 bases between the germline ends. This CDR3 contains 15 residues. The CDR3 protein is CASSLSGRSTDTQYF. CDR3 bases: TGTGCCAGCAGCTTGAGCGGACGGAGCACAGATACGCAGTATTTT.

This chain links TRBV6-5 with TRBJ1-4, with D possibly TRBD1 on 5 matching bases. Germline lookup yields CDR1 MNHEY and CDR2 SVGAGI. The CDR3 runs 16 residues. V gave up 0 bases and J gave up 0 bases, with 8 bases separating them. The CDR3 coding sequence is TGTGCCAGCAGTTACTCGGGGACTACAACTAATGAAAAACTGTTTTTT. It is translated as CASSYSGTTTNEKLFF.

The chain combines TRBV6-5 with TRBJ1-3; 9 nucleotides agree with TRBD1. CDR1 is MNHEY, CDR2 SVGAGI, per germline. This CDR3 spans 14 amino acids. With V trimmed by 6 bases and J by 7 bases, 7 bases remained unmatched. In DNA, the CDR3 is TGTGCCAGCAGGGATTACAGGGGGCAGAACACCATATATTTT. This gives the protein CASRDYRGQNTIYF.

This chain joins TRBV7-8 and TRBJ1-3, with D uncertain. The germline V gene has CDR1 SGHVS and CDR2 FQNEAQ. The CDR3 runs 17 residues. Trimming pared 2 bases from V and 0 bases from J, leaving 14 bases between. The DNA of the CDR3 is TGTGCCAGCAGCTTATGGGCAGCGGATCTCTCTGGAAACACCATATATTTT. It yields the protein CASSLWAADLSGNTIYF.

The chain links TRBV19 to TRBJ1-2; maybe TRBD1 (6 bases). V lost 5 bases, J lost 5 bases, and 12 bases lay in between. This CDR3 is built from 13 residues. The germline gives CDR1 LNHDA, CDR2 SQIVND (reference sequence). CDR3 loop: CASSQQGLYGYTF. The CDR3 coding sequence is TGTGCCAGTAGTCAACAGGGCTTATATGGCTACACCTTC.

In DNA form, the CDR3 reads TGTGCCAGCTCACCAGGGACAGGGGATGTTCAGCCCCAGCATTTT. As protein: CASSPGTGDVQPQHF. The V gene is TRBV18, the J gene TRBJ1-5, with 10 bases fitting TRBD1. Trimming cost V 2 bases and J 6 bases; bases outside gene matches: 4. The CDR3 has 15 amino acids. Germline lookup yields CDR1 KGHSH and CDR2 LQKENI.

CDR3 region: CASRPQSSQPQHF. CDR3 bases: TGTGCCAGCAGGCCACAGTCGTCTCAGCCCCAGCATTTT. The chain is built from TRBV2 and TRBJ1-5; D ambiguous. V gave up 6 bases and J gave up 6 bases, with 12 bases separating them. The germline V gene encodes CDR1 SNHLY and CDR2 FYNNEI. The length of the CDR3 is 13 residues. The full variable domain, in which reference TRBV2 and TRBJ1-5 provide the parts outside the CDR3, is EPEVTQTPSHQVTQMGQEVILRCVPISNHLYFYWYRQILGQKVEFLVSFYNNEISEKSEIFDDQFSVERPDGSNFTLKIRSTKLEDSAMYFCASRPQSSQPQHFGDGTRLSIL.